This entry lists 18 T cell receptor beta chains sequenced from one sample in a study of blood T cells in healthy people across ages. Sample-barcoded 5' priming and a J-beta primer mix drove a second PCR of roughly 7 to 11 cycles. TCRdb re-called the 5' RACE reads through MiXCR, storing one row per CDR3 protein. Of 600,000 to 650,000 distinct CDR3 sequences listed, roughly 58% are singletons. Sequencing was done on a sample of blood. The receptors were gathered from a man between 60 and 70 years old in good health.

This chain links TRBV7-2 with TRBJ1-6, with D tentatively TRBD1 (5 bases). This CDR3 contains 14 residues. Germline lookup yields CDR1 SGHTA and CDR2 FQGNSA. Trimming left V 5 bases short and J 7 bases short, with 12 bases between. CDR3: CASSIDRINSPLHF. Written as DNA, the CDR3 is TGTGCCAGCAGCATCGACAGAATCAATTCACCCCTCCACTTT. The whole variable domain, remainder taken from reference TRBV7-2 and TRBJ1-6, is GAGVSQSPSNKVTEKGKDVELRCDPISGHTALYWYRQSLGQGLEFLIYFQGNSAPDKSGLPSDRFSAERTGGSVSTLTIQRTQQEDSAVYLCASSIDRINSPLHFGNGTRLTVT.

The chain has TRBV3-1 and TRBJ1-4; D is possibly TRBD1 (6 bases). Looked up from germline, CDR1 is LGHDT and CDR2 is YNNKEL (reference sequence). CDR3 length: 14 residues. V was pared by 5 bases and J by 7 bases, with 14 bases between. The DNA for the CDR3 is TGTGCCAGCAGCTCCACAGGGAACCGTGAAAAACTGTTTTTT. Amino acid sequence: CASSSTGNREKLFF.

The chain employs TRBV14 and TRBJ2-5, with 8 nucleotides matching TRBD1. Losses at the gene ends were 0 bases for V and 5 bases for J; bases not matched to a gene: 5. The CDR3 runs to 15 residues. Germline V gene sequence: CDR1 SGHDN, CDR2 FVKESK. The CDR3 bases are TGTGCCAGCAGCCAAGATCAGGGGGCGGTGGAGACCCAGTACTTC. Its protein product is CASSQDQGAVETQYF.

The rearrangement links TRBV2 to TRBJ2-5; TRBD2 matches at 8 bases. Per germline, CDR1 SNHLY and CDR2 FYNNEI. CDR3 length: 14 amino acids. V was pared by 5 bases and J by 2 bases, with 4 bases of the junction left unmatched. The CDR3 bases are TGTGCCAGCAGTCGGGGGGGTATACAAGAGACCCAGTACTTC. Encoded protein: CASSRGGIQETQYF.

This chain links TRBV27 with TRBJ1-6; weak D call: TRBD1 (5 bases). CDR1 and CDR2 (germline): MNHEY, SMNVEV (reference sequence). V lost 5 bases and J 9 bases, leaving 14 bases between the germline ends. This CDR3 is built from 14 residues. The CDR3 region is CASSPEVRASPLHF. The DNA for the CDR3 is TGTGCCAGCAGTCCCGAGGTCAGGGCTTCACCCCTCCACTTT.

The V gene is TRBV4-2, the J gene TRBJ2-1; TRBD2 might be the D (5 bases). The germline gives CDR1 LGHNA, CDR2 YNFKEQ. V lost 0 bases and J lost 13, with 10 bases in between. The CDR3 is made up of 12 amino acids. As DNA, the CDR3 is TGTGCCAGCAGCCAAGATAGGACTTTTCAGTTCTTC. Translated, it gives CASSQDRTFQFF.

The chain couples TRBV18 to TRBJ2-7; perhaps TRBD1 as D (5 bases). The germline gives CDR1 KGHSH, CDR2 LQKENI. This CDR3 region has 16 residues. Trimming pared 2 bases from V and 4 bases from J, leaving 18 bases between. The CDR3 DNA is TGTGCCAGCTCACCAAGGGGTCAGTCAGACCCTTACGAGCAGTACTTC. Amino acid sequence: CASSPRGQSDPYEQYF.

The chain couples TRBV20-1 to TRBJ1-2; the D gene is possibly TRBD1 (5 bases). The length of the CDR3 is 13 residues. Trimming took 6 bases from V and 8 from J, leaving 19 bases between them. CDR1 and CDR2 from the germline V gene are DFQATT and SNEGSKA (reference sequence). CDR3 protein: CSAPGGGPKGYTF. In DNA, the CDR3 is TGCAGTGCCCCGGGGGGGGGACCTAAGGGCTACACCTTC.

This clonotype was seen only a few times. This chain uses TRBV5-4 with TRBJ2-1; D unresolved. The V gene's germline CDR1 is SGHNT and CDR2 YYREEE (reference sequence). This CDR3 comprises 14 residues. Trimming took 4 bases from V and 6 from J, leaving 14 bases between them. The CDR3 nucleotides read TGTGCCAGCAGCCTATGGACCCTCCCCAATGAGCAGTTCTTC. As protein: CASSLWTLPNEQFF.

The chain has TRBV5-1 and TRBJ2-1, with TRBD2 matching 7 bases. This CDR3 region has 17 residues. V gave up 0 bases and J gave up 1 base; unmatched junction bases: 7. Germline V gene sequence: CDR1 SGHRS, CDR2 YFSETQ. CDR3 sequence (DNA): TGCGCCAGCAGCTTGGTGCTGGGGGGGGAGTCCTACAATGAGCAGTTCTTC. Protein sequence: CASSLVLGGESYNEQFF.

This CDR3 reads CASSYGGLNQPQHF. CDR3 coding DNA: TGTGCCAGCAGTTATGGAGGACTCAATCAGCCCCAGCATTTT. The chain combines TRBV27 with TRBJ1-5, with unresolved D. This CDR3 has 14 amino acids. CDR1 MNHEY and CDR2 SMNVEV come from the germline V gene (reference sequence). V lost 4 bases and J 3 bases, leaving 10 bases between the germline ends.

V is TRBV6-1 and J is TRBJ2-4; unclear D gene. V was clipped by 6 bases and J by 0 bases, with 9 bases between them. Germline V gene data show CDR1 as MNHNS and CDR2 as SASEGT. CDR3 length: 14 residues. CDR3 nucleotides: TGTGCCAGCAGAATCCTTCCAGCCAAAAACATTCAGTACTTC. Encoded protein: CASRILPAKNIQYF.

The CDR3 loop reads CASRWGSATNEKLFF. The CDR3 DNA sequence: TGTGCCAGCAGGTGGGGATCTGCAACTAATGAAAAACTGTTTTTT. This rearrangement joins TRBV27 to TRBJ1-4; the D is unclear. Germline V CDR1 and CDR2: MNHEY, SMNVEV (reference sequence). Trimming stripped 6 bases from V and 0 bases from J, with 11 bases between. This CDR3 spans 15 amino acids.

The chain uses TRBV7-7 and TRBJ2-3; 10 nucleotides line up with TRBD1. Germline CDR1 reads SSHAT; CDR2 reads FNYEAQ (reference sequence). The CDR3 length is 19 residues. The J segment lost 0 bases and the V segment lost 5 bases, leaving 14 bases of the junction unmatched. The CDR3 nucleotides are TGTGCCAGCAGCCCTAGGCCTGCCCCGGGACAGGGGAGCACAGATACGCAGTATTTT. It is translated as CASSPRPAPGQGSTDTQYF.

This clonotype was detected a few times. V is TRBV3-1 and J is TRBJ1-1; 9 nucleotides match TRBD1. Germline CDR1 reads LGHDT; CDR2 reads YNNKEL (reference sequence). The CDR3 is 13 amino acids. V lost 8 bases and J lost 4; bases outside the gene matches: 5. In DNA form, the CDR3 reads TGTGCCAGCCGACGGACAGGGGCCACTGAAGCTTTCTTT. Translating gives CASRRTGATEAFF.

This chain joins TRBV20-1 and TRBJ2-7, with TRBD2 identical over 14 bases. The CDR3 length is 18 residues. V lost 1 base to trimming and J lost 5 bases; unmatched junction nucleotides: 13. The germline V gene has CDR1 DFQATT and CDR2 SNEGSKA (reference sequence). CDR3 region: CSARGVSRLAGGFHEQYF. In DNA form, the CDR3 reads TGCAGTGCTAGAGGGGTCTCGCGACTAGCGGGGGGGTTCCACGAGCAGTACTTC.

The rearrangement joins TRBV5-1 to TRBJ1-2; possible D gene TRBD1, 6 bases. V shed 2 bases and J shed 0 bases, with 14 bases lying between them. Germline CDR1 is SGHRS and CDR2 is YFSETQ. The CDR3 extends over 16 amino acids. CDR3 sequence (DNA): TGCGCCAGCAGCTTCGCGACAGGAGCTACTAACTATGGCTACACCTTC. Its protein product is CASSFATGATNYGYTF. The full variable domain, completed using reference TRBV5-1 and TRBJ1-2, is KAGVTQTPRYLIKTRGQQVTLSCSPISGHRSVSWYQQTPGQGLQFLFEYFSETQRNKGNFPGRFSGRQFSNSRSEMNVSTLELGDSALYLCASSFATGATNYGYTFGSGTRLTVV.

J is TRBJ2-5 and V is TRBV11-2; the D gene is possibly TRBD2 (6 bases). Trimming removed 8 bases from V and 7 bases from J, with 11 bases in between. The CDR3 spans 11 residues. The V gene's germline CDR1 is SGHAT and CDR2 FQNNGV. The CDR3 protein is CASGDFGTQYF. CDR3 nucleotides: TGTGCCAGCGGGGACTTCGGGACCCAGTACTTC.